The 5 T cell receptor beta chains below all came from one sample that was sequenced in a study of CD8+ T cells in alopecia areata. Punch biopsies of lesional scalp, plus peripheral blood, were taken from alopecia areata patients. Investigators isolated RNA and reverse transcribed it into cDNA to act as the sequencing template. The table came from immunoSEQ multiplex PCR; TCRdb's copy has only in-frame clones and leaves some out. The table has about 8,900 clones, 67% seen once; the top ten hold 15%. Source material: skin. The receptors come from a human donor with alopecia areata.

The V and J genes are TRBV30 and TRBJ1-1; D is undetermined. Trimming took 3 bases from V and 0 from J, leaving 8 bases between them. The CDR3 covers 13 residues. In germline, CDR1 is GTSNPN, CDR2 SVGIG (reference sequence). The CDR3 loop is CAWRVRVNTEAFF. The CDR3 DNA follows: TGTGCCTGGAGGGTGCGGGTGAACACTGAAGCTTTCTTT.

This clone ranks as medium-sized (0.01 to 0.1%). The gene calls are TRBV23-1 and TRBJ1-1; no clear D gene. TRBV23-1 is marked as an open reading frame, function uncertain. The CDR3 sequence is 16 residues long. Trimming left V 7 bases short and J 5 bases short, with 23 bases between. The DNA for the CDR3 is TGCGCCAGCACCCACGGAACAGCCCTCACCCTTACTGAAGCTTTCTTT. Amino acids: CASTHGTALTLTEAFF.

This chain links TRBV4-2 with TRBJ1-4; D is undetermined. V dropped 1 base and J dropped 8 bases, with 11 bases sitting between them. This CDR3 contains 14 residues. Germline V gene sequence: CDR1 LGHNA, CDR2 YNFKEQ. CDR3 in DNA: TGTGCCAGCAGCCAAGTGGGGTTGGAGGAAAAACTGTTTTTT. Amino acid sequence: CASSQVGLEEKLFF.

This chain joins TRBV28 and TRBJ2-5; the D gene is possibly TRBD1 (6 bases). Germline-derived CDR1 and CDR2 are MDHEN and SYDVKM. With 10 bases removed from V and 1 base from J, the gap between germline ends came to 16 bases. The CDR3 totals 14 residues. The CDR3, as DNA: TGTGCCACCTCCGACCGGGACATCCAAGAGACCCAGTACTTC. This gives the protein CATSDRDIQETQYF.

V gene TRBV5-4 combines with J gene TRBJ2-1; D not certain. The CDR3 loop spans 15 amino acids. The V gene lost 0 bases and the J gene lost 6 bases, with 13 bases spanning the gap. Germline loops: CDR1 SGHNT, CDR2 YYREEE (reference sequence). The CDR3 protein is CASSLGPVTANEQFF. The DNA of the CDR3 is TGTGCCAGCAGCTTGGGTCCGGTGACTGCCAATGAGCAGTTCTTC.